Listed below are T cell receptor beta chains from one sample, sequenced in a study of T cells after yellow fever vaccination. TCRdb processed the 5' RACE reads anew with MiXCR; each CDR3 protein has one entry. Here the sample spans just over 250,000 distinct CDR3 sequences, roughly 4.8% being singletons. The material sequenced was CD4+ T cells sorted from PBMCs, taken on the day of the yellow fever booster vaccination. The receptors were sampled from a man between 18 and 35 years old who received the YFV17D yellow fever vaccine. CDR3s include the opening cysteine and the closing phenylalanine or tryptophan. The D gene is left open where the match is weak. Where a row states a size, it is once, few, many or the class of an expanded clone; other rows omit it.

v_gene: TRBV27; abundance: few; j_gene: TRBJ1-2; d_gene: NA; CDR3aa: CASSMSRADYGYTF; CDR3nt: TGTGCCAGCAGTATGAGCAGGGCCGACTATGGCTACACCTTC
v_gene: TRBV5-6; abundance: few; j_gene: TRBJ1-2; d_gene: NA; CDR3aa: CASRFRPRTGGYTF; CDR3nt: TGTGCCAGCAGATTCAGGCCTCGAACGGGAGGCTACACCTTC
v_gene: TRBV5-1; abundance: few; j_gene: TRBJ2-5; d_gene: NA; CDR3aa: CASSLAPPMGQETQYF; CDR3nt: TGCGCCAGCAGCTTGGCCCCCCCGATGGGGCAAGAGACCCAGTACTTC
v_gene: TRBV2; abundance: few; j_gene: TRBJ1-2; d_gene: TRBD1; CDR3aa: CASGTEYYGYTF; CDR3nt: TGTGCCAGTGGGACAGAATACTATGGCTACACCTTC
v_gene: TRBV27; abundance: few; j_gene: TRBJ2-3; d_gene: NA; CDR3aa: CASSLSTPSIMTDTQYF; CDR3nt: TGTGCCAGCAGTTTAAGTACCCCTAGTATCATGACAGATACGCAGTATTTT
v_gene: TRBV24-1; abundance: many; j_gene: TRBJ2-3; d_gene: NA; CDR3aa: CATSDWSPPLTDTQYF; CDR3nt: TGTGCCACCAGTGATTGGAGTCCCCCCCTCACAGATACGCAGTATTTT
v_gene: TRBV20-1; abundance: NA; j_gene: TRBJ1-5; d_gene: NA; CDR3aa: CSARAAGGGNQPQHF; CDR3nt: TGCAGTGCTAGAGCGGCCGGAGGCGGCAATCAGCCCCAGCATTTT
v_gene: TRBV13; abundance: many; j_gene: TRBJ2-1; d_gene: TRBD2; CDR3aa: CASSLLAGDHEQFF; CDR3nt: TGTGCCAGCAGCTTATTAGCGGGGGATCATGAGCAGTTCTTC
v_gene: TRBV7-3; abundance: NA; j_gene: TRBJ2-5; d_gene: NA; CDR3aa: CASSQAAGQETQYF; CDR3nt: TGTGCCAGCAGCCAAGCAGCGGGTCAAGAGACCCAGTACTTC
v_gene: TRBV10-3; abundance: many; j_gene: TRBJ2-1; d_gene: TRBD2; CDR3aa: CAISATGTSGNEQFF; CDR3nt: TGTGCCATCAGTGCAACCGGGACTAGCGGTAATGAGCAGTTCTTC
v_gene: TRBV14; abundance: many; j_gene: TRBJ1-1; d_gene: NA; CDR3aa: CASSSHRKNTEAFF; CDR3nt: TGTGCCAGCAGCTCCCACAGGAAGAACACTGAAGCTTTCTTT
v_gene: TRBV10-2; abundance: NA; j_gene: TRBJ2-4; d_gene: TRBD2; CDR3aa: CASSDLHGLAGGAKNIQYF; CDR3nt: TGCGCCAGCAGTGACCTCCACGGACTAGCGGGGGGCGCCAAAAACATTCAGTACTTC
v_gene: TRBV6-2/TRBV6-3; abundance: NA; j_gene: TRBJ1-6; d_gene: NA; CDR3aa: CASSQGPSPLHF; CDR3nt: TGTGCCAGCAGCCAAGGGCCTTCACCCCTCCACTTT
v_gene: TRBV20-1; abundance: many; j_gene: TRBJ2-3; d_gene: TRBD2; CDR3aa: CSARASSGGTDTQYF; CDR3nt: TGCAGTGCTAGAGCGTCTAGCGGGGGGACAGATACGCAGTATTTT
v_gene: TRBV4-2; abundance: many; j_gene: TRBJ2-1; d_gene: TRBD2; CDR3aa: CASSQGTSGGAYNEQFF; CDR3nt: TGTGCCAGCAGCCAGGGAACTAGCGGGGGGGCCTACAATGAGCAGTTCTTC
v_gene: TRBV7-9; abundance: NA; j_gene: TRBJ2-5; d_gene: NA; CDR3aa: CASSFFGGQETQYF; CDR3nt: TGTGCCAGCAGCTTCTTCGGGGGACAAGAGACCCAGTACTTC
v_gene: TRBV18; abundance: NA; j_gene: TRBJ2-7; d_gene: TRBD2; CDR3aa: CASSRSGANYEQYF; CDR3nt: TGTGCCAGCTCACGTAGCGGGGCAAACTACGAGCAGTACTTC
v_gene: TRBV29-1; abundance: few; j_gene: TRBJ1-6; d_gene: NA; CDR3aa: CSARWGLDNSPLHF; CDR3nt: TGCAGCGCTCGGTGGGGGTTGGATAATTCACCCCTCCACTTT
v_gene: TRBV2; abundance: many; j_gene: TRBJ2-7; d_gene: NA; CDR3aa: CASSGQGSEQYF; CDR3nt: TGTGCCAGCAGTGGCCAGGGGAGCGAGCAGTACTTC
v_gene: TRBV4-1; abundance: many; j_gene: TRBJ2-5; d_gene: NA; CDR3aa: CASSQDGAGKTQYF; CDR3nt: TGCGCCAGCAGCCAAGATGGGGCAGGAAAGACCCAGTACTTC
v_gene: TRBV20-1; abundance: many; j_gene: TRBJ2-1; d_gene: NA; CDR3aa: CSARDGRNEQFF; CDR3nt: TGCAGTGCTAGAGATGGGCGCAATGAGCAGTTCTTC
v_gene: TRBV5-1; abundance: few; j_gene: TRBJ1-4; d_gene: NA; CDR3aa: CASSFKGLGEKLFF; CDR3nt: TGCGCCAGCAGCTTTAAGGGGCTGGGGGAAAAACTGTTTTTT
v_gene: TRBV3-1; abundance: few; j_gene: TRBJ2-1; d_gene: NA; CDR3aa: CASSQDPGEYNEQFF; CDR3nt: TGTGCCAGCAGCCAAGATCCCGGGGAATACAATGAGCAGTTCTTC
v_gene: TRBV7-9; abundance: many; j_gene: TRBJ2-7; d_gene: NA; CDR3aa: CASSQGGRMGHEQYF; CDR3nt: TGTGCCAGCAGCCAGGGGGGCAGGATGGGCCACGAGCAGTACTTC
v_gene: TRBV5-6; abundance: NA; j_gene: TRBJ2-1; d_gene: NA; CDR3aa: CASSLWDEQFF; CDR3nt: TGTGCCAGCAGCCTCTGGGATGAGCAGTTCTTC
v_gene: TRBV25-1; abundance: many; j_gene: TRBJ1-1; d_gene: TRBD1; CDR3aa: CASSEGTGQLAEAFF; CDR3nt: TGTGCCAGCAGTGAGGGGACAGGGCAGTTGGCTGAAGCTTTCTTT
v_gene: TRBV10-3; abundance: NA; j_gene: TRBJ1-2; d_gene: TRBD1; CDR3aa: CAIGDRGSYGYTF; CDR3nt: TGTGCCATCGGGGACAGGGGAAGCTATGGCTACACCTTC
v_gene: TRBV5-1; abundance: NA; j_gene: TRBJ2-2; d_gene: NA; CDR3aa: CASSPMRGYLADTGELFF; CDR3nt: TGCGCCAGCAGCCCCATGCGCGGGTATTTGGCAGACACCGGGGAGCTGTTTTTT
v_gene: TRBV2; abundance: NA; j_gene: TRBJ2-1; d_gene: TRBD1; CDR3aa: CASSDRTGGAEQFF; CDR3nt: TGTGCCAGCAGTGACCGGACAGGGGGGGCTGAGCAGTTCTTC
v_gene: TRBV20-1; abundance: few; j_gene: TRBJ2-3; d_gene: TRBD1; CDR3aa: CSATDRGSFTDTQYF; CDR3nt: TGCAGTGCTACGGACAGGGGCAGTTTCACAGATACGCAGTATTTT
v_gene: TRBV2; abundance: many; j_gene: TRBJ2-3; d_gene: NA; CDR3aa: CASSFVASQSLDTQYF; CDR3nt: TGTGCGAGCAGCTTCGTGGCCAGCCAATCTCTAGATACGCAGTATTTT
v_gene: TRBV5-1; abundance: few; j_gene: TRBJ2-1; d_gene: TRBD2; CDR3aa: CASSGSGGFSYNEQFF; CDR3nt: TGCGCCAGCAGCGGAAGCGGGGGGTTCTCCTACAATGAGCAGTTCTTC
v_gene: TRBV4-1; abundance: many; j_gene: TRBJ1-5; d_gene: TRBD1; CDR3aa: CASSQGQGTSWPQHF; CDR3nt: TGCGCCAGCAGCCAAGGACAGGGCACGTCTTGGCCCCAGCATTTT
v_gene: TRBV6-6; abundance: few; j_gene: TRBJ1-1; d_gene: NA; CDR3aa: CASSNGSGRPRSEAFF; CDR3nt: TGTGCCAGCTCTAACGGTTCCGGCAGGCCCCGGAGTGAGGCTTTCTTT
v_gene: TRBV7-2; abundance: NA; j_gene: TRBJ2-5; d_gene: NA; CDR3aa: CASSPLLNPETQYF; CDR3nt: TGTGCCAGCAGCCCGTTATTAAACCCAGAGACCCAGTACTTC
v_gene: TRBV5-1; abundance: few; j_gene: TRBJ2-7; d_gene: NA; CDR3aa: CASSLDRGIYEQYF; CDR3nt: TGCGCCAGCAGCTTGGACCGGGGGATCTACGAGCAGTACTTC
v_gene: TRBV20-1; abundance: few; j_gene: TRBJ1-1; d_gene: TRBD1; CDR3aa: CSARGYRGETEAFF; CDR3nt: TGCAGTGCTAGAGGGTACAGGGGGGAAACTGAAGCTTTCTTT
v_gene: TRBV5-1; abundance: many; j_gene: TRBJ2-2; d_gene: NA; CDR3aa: CASSNIGTGELFF; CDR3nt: TGCGCCAGCAGCAACATAGGGACCGGGGAGCTGTTTTTT
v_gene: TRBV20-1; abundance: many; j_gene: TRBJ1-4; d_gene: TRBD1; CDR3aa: CSARDLGQGDEKLFF; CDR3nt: TGCAGTGCTAGAGATCTTGGCCAGGGGGATGAAAAACTGTTTTTT
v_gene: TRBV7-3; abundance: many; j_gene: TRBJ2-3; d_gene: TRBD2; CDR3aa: CASSRGLASDTQYF; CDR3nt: TGTGCCAGCAGCCGCGGACTAGCTTCGGATACGCAGTATTTT
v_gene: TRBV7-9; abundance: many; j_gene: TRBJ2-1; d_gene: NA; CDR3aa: CASSLVGVVNEQFF; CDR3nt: TGTGCCAGCAGCTTAGTGGGGGTAGTGAATGAGCAGTTCTTC
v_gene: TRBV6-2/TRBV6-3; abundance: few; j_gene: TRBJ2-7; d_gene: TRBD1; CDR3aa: CASSLRQGDEQYF; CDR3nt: TGTGCCAGCAGTTTAAGACAGGGCGACGAGCAGTACTTC
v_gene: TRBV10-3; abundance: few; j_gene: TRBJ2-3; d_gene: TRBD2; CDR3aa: CAISVRLAGADTQYF; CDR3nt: TGTGCCATCAGTGTGAGGCTAGCGGGGGCAGATACGCAGTATTTT
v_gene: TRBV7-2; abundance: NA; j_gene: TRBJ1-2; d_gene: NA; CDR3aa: CASSLEEGQVYGYTF; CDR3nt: TGTGCCAGCAGCTTAGAAGAGGGACAAGTCTATGGCTACACCTTC
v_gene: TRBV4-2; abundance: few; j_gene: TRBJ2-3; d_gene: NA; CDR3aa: CASSQERGTSTDTQYF; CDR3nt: TGTGCCAGCAGCCAAGAGCGGGGAACTAGCACAGATACGCAGTATTTT
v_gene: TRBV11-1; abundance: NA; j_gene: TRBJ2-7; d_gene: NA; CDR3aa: CAVGAGPSYEQYF; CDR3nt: TGTGCCGTTGGTGCTGGACCCTCCTACGAGCAGTACTTC
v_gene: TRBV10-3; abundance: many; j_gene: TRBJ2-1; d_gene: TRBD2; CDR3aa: CAISGELARGSEQFF; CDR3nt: TGTGCCATCAGTGGGGAACTAGCGCGGGGCTCCGAGCAGTTCTTC